These 25 T cell receptor beta chains share one sample of origin, sequenced in a study of identical twins. TCRdb used MiXCR to reprocess the 5' RACE reads, holding one entry per CDR3 protein. The table records about 100,000 distinct CDR3 sequences, about 5.6% of them present only once. The material sequenced was memory T cells sorted from blood. The receptors originated from a woman aged 45-65 years in good health.

This clonotype was recorded many times. This sequence joins TRBV6-5 and TRBJ1-1, with TRBD1 identical over 7 bases. CDR3 size: 14 residues. From germline, CDR1 is MNHEY and CDR2 SVGAGI. Unmatched junction bases numbered 4, after V lost 5 bases and J lost 1 base. The chain's CDR3 is CASSEGQSNTEAFF. CDR3 sequence (DNA): TGTGCCAGCAGTGAGGGACAGTCGAACACTGAAGCTTTCTTT.

This clonotype was recorded at least ten times. The CDR3: CASSYVRGGRYEQYV. The DNA for the CDR3 is TGTGCCAGCAGTTACGTCCGAGGGGGAAGGTACGAGCAGTACGTC. The rearrangement uses TRBV6-2 or TRBV6-3 and TRBJ2-7; D may be TRBD1 (6 bases). Germline assignment: CDR1 MNHEY and CDR2 SVGEGT. V lost 2 bases to trimming and J lost 4 bases, with 15 bases between them. The CDR3 length is 15 residues.

This clonotype has ten or more counts. V is TRBV6-1 and J is TRBJ1-6; tentative D call: TRBD1 (5 bases). This CDR3 spans 13 amino acids. Germline V gene sequence: CDR1 MNHNS, CDR2 SASEGT. Trimming stripped 3 bases from V and 8 bases from J, with 8 bases between. This chain's CDR3 is CASSDEGHSPLHF. The CDR3 bases are TGTGCCAGCAGTGATGAGGGGCATTCACCCCTCCACTTT.

Many counts were recorded for this clonotype. This chain links TRBV14 with TRBJ2-2; 10 positions match TRBD2. CDR3 length equals 15 residues. V lost 4 bases and J lost 6; bases outside the gene matches: 5. Germline V gives CDR1 SGHDN, CDR2 FVKESK. Here the CDR3 reads CASSLLAGTPGELFF. CDR3 in DNA: TGTGCCAGCAGCCTACTAGCGGGGACTCCCGGGGAGCTGTTTTTT. The entire variable domain, with the rest obtained from reference TRBV14 and TRBJ2-2, is as follows: EAGVTQFPSHSVIEKGQTVTLRCDPISGHDNLYWYRRVMGKEIKFLLHFVKESKQDESGMPNNRFLAERTGGTYSTLKVQPAELEDSGVYFCASSLLAGTPGELFFGEGSRLTVL.

Ten or more counts support this clonotype. The chain combines TRBV7-8 with TRBJ2-5; D remains unclear. CDR1 and CDR2 from the germline V gene are SGHVS and FQNEAQ. V lost 5 bases, J lost 1 base, and 11 bases lay in between. CDR3 size: 14 residues. For the CDR3, the DNA is TGTGCCAGCAGCCCTAGACGGTCCCAAGAGACCCAGTACTTC. Encoded protein: CASSPRRSQETQYF.

This clonotype was seen repeatedly, ten times or more. The chain employs TRBV9 and TRBJ1-1, with no clear D. Trimming pared 0 bases from V and 3 bases from J, leaving 9 bases between. CDR1 is SGDLS and CDR2 is YYNGEE in the germline V gene. This CDR3 is 14 amino acids long. In nucleotides, the CDR3 is TGTGCCAGCAGCGTAGATGAAGGGCACACTGAAGCTTTCTTT. As protein: CASSVDEGHTEAFF. The complete variable domain, with remaining parts taken from reference TRBV9 and TRBJ1-1, reads DSGVTQTPKHLITATGQRVTLRCSPRSGDLSVYWYQQSLDQGLQFLIQYYNGEERAKGNILERFSAQQFPDLHSELNLSSLELGDSALYFCASSVDEGHTEAFFGQGTRLTVV.

This clonotype has at least ten counts. The chain joins TRBV20-1 to TRBJ1-5; 7 bases match TRBD1. The V gene's germline CDR1 is DFQATT and CDR2 SNEGSKA (reference sequence). This CDR3 has 14 residues. Trimming at V came to 5 bases and at J to 4 bases, leaving 8 bases not matched to a gene. The CDR3 is CSARPGQLNQPQHF. The CDR3 DNA follows: TGCAGTGCTCGGCCGGGACAGCTAAATCAGCCCCAGCATTTT.

The sample holds a few counts of this clonotype. J is TRBJ2-2 and V is TRBV5-1; 8 nucleotides align to TRBD1. Germline loops: CDR1 SGHRS, CDR2 YFSETQ. With V trimmed by 1 base and J by 3 bases, 8 bases remained unmatched. There are 17 residues in the CDR3. In DNA, the CDR3 is TGCGCCAGCAGCTTGCGCAGGGGGCTTGGGGACACCGGGGAGCTGTTTTTT. Its protein product is CASSLRRGLGDTGELFF.

This clonotype showed up many times. The V and J genes are TRBV20-1 and TRBJ1-2, with TRBD1 matching 9 bases. The V and J ends lost 3 bases and 4 bases, in that order; junction bases with no gene match: 6. This CDR3 comprises 14 residues. Germline loops: CDR1 DFQATT, CDR2 SNEGSKA (reference sequence). The CDR3 DNA follows: TGCAGTGCTAGGGACAGGGGATTGGTCTATGGCTACACCTTC. This encodes CSARDRGLVYGYTF.

This clonotype was seen many times. This chain links TRBV19 with TRBJ1-2; possible D gene TRBD1, 5 bases. Germline V gene data show CDR1 as LNHDA and CDR2 as SQIVND (reference sequence). This CDR3 is built from 17 residues. Trimming removed 8 bases from V and 0 bases from J, with 22 bases in between. The CDR3 here is CASAPPRVRRTNYGYTF. In nucleotides, the CDR3 is TGTGCCAGTGCCCCCCCCAGGGTAAGGCGAACTAACTATGGCTACACCTTC.

This clonotype appeared many times. The chain combines TRBV10-2 with TRBJ1-4; D gene uncertain. Germline CDR1 and CDR2: WSHSY and SAAADI. The V and J ends lost 8 bases and 5 bases respectively, with 15 bases between them. The CDR3 sequence is 14 residues long. CDR3 amino acids: CASRAGGLNEKLFF. CDR3 DNA: TGCGCCAGCCGGGCCGGAGGATTGAATGAAAAACTGTTTTTT.

This clonotype was counted many times. V usage is TRBV12-5 and J usage is TRBJ1-2; tentatively, D is TRBD1 (5 bases). The V and J ends lost 3 bases and 8 bases respectively, with 7 bases between them. The CDR3 length is 11 residues. The germline V gene has CDR1 LGHNT and CDR2 FRNRAP. Here the CDR3 reads CASGLQAGYTF. The CDR3 coding sequence is TGTGCTAGTGGTTTACAGGCGGGCTACACCTTC.

Only a few counts were recorded for this clonotype. V is TRBV30 and J is TRBJ2-5, with 11 bases matching TRBD1. The CDR3 is 12 amino acids. The J segment lost 4 bases and the V segment lost 8 bases, leaving 3 bases of the junction unmatched. Germline CDR1 is GTSNPN and CDR2 is SVGIG (reference sequence). CDR3 sequence: CAGQGAGETQYF. In DNA form, the CDR3 reads TGTGCCGGACAGGGGGCGGGAGAGACCCAGTACTTC.

This clonotype came up a few times. J is TRBJ2-7 and V is TRBV5-6; 9 nucleotides line up with TRBD2. The trim removed 0 bases at V and 3 bases at J, leaving 4 bases unmatched. There are 15 residues in the CDR3. CDR1 is SGHDT, CDR2 YYEEEE, per germline. The DNA of the CDR3 is TGTGCCAGCAGCTTGGGTCGCGGGAGGGTCTACGAGCAGTACGTC. It encodes CASSLGRGRVYEQYV.

As to this clonotype: A much bigger clone sits one base away, suggesting this may be a read error. The V and J genes are TRBV6-5 and TRBJ2-7; TRBD2 matches at 9 bases. Looked up from germline, CDR1 is MNHEY and CDR2 is SVGAGI. The CDR3 consists of 13 residues. DNA for the CDR3: TGTGCCAGCGGACTAGCGAACAACTACGACCAGTACTTC. Residues: CASGLANNYDQYF.

The rearrangement joins TRBV6-1 to TRBJ2-7; 13 bases are shared with TRBD2. The CDR3 covers 14 residues. Germline CDR1 MNHNS, CDR2 SASEGT. The V segment lost 8 bases and the J segment 7 bases; nucleotides outside the gene matches: 8. CDR3 region: CASRRTSGSREQYF. The DNA for the CDR3 is TGTGCCAGCCGGAGGACTAGCGGGAGTCGTGAGCAGTACTTC.

This clonotype was recorded at least ten times. This chain uses TRBV18 with TRBJ2-4; 9 bases agree with TRBD2. This CDR3 region has 15 residues. The ends lost 4 bases at V and 0 bases at J; junction bases unmatched: 1. The germline gives CDR1 KGHSH, CDR2 LQKENI. CDR3: CASSRSGGAKNIQYF. DNA for the CDR3: TGTGCCAGCTCACGTAGCGGGGGAGCCAAAAACATTCAGTACTTC.

This rearrangement joins TRBV10-1 to TRBJ2-5; D unclear. The V end was cut by 2 bases, the J end by 4 bases, with 8 bases between. CDR3 length equals 13 residues. The germline CDR1 and CDR2 sequences are WNHNN and SYGVQD (reference sequence). The CDR3 loop is CASSERSGETQYF. CDR3 in DNA: TGCGCCAGCAGTGAGAGGAGTGGAGAGACCCAGTACTTC.

This clonotype was seen at least ten times. The DNA for the CDR3 is TGCAGTGCTAGAGCTTCGGGACAACAAAATGAGCAGTTCTTC. It translates to CSARASGQQNEQFF. This chain joins TRBV20-1 and TRBJ2-1; TRBD1 might be the D (6 bases). V lost 1 base and J lost 7, with 14 bases in between. The length of the CDR3 is 14 residues. The germline V gene encodes CDR1 DFQATT and CDR2 SNEGSKA (reference sequence).

This clonotype was recorded at least ten times. The chain joins TRBV23-1 to TRBJ2-1; a weak D match, TRBD2 (6 bases). TRBV23-1 is placed among ORFs of uncertain function. V was shortened by 11 bases and J by 1 base, with 21 bases between the two germline ends. The CDR3 totals 16 residues. The chain's CDR3 is CACPRMVAASYNEQFF. The CDR3 bases are TGCGCCTGTCCCCGGATGGTAGCGGCTTCCTACAATGAGCAGTTCTTC.

This clonotype has a count of ten or more. The V gene is TRBV29-1, the J gene TRBJ1-1; D remains unclear. Germline values: CDR1 SQVTM, CDR2 ANQGSEA. The V end lost 6 bases, the J end lost 3 bases, and 14 bases lay between the germline ends. The CDR3 runs to 13 residues. The CDR3 sequence is CSVQTSPDTEAFF. The CDR3 bases are TGCAGCGTACAGACCAGCCCGGACACTGAAGCTTTCTTT.

Ten or more counts support this clonotype. The chain carries TRBV27 and TRBJ2-5; D gene uncertain. The CDR3 is 15 amino acids. The V and J ends lost 0 bases and 4 bases respectively, with 12 bases between them. Germline values: CDR1 MNHEY, CDR2 SMNVEV (reference sequence). CDR3 DNA: TGTGCCAGCAGTTTATCGATAGGGTGGGGAGAGACCCAGTACTTC. This codes for CASSLSIGWGETQYF.

This clonotype was counted at least ten times. This sequence joins TRBV24-1 and TRBJ1-1, with a possible D match to TRBD1 (5 bases). From germline, CDR1 is KGHDR and CDR2 SFDVKD. The CDR3 covers 13 residues. V lost 7 bases and J 6 bases, leaving 14 bases between the germline ends. The CDR3 bases are TGTGCCACCAGCCCAGGGTGGGGGGCTGAAGCTTTCTTT. It translates to CATSPGWGAEAFF.

This clonotype was counted at least ten times. The chain has TRBV28 and TRBJ1-1, with D hard to call. There are 13 residues in the CDR3. Germline V gene data show CDR1 as MDHEN and CDR2 as SYDVKM. This CDR3 reads CASRGQANTEAFF. The CDR3 nucleotides read TGTGCGAGCCGAGGGCAGGCGAACACTGAAGCTTTCTTT.

This chain links TRBV30 with TRBJ1-2, with TRBD1 as a possible D gene (6 bases). CDR3 size: 14 residues. The V end lost 2 bases, the J end lost 2 bases, and 12 bases lay between the germline ends. The germline gives CDR1 GTSNPN, CDR2 SVGIG (reference sequence). The CDR3 here is CAWSPDRPNYGYTF. The CDR3 DNA follows: TGTGCCTGGAGTCCTGACAGGCCCAACTATGGCTACACCTTC.